The 8 T cell receptor beta chains reported below all come from one sample, sequenced in a study of T cell repertoires in cytomegalovirus infection. These receptors' antigens are unknown. TCRdb reprocessed the reads via MiXCR and lists one record per CDR3 protein. The profile shows over 50,000 distinct CDR3 sequences, roughly a fifth of them singletons. Sequencing was performed on CD8+ T cells from cultured PBMCs, taken from culture after CMV antigen stimulation. These receptors all stem from a human donor in good health (CMV status not recorded). Some clones in this sample may be carry-over from other donors' samples.

The chain is built from TRBV7-8 and TRBJ2-3; 9 bases are a match to TRBD2. The CDR3 runs to 17 residues. Germline trimming cut 1 base from V and 0 bases from J; bases unmatched to any gene: 5. In germline, CDR1 is SGHVS, CDR2 FQNEAQ. CDR3 sequence: CASSLEAGGPSTDTQYF. The CDR3 nucleotides read TGTGCCAGCAGCTTAGAAGCGGGGGGACCTAGCACAGATACGCAGTATTTT.

V gene TRBV9 combines with J gene TRBJ2-1, with 13 bases that match TRBD2. After removal of 2 bases from V and 7 bases from J, the junction contained 6 bases not matched to a gene. Germline loops: CDR1 SGDLS, CDR2 YYNGEE. CDR3 length equals 16 residues. The DNA of the CDR3 is TGTGCCAGCAGCGTTGAGGGACTAGCGGGGTTTAATGAGCAGTTCTTC. This translates into CASSVEGLAGFNEQFF.

The chain uses TRBV6-1 and TRBJ2-3; tentatively, D is TRBD1 (6 bases). Trimming shortened V by 1 base and J by 7 bases, and 18 bases separated the two germline ends. Germline CDR1 is MNHNS and CDR2 is SASEGT. This CDR3 is 16 amino acids long. CDR3 in amino acids: CASSEEGTYSRNTQYF. CDR3 coding DNA: TGTGCCAGCAGTGAAGAAGGGACATACTCAAGGAATACGCAGTATTTT.

Here the CDR3 reads CASSYDATYEQYF. CDR3 sequence (DNA): TGTGCCAGCAGTTACGACGCCACCTACGAGCAGTACTTC. The chain carries TRBV6-2 or TRBV6-3 and TRBJ2-7; D gene ambiguous. Germline values: CDR1 MNHEY, CDR2 SVGEGT. There are 13 residues in the CDR3. Trimming removed 2 bases from V and 2 bases from J, with 7 bases in between.

This clonotype turned up a few times. The chain carries TRBV7-9 and TRBJ2-2; the match to TRBD2 covers 7 bases. The length of the CDR3 is 15 residues. J lost 8 bases, V lost 3 bases, and 9 bases had no gene match. The germline V gene has CDR1 SEHNR and CDR2 FQNEAQ (reference sequence). This chain's CDR3 is CASSLATSREGELFF. CDR3 bases: TGTGCCAGCAGCTTGGCGACTAGCAGAGAAGGGGAGCTGTTTTTT.

This clonotype was observed a few times. J is TRBJ2-7 and V is TRBV7-3; 9 bases match TRBD2. Germline V gene data show CDR1 as SGHTA and CDR2 as FQGTGA. The CDR3 has 15 amino acids. After removal of 1 base from V and 5 bases from J, the junction contained 6 bases not matched to a gene. CDR3 region: CASSLNSGGHNEQYF. The DNA of the CDR3 is TGTGCCAGCAGCTTAAACAGCGGGGGGCATAACGAGCAGTACTTC. Supplemented by reference TRBV7-3 and TRBJ2-7, the full variable domain reads GAGVSQTPSNKVTEKGKYVELRCDPISGHTALYWYRQSLGQGPEFLIYFQGTGAADDSGLPNDRFFAVRPEGSVSTLKIQRTERGDSAVYLCASSLNSGGHNEQYFGPGTRLTVT.

V and J are TRBV6-2 or TRBV6-3 and TRBJ2-5, with unresolved D. Trimming took off 3 bases at V and 5 bases at J, with 13 bases between the two ends. The CDR3 sequence is 14 residues long. Germline V CDR1 and CDR2: MNHEY, SVGEGT. The CDR3 here is CASSYISTRETQYF. In DNA, the CDR3 is TGTGCCAGCAGTTATATTAGTACGAGGGAGACCCAGTACTTC.

Comments on this clonotype: A read error is possible here, since a much larger clone lies one base away. The rearrangement links TRBV12-3 or TRBV12-4 to TRBJ1-4; TRBD1 matches 10 bases. CDR3 length: 12 residues. J was trimmed by 10 bases and V by 8 bases; bases with no gene match: 4. The CDR3: CASGDRGGKLFF. The CDR3 DNA reads TGTGCCAGCGGGGACAGGGGCGGAAAACTGTTTTTT.